This TCR beta chain was recovered during a study of cytomegalovirus exposure and HLA in healthy donors. Study-wide background: Within the Caucasian-associated ancestry cluster were 81% of the approximately 400 genotyped donors.

Note on this clone: Its specificity is unknown.

Notes on the study in general: In a later analysis, a missense DCLRE1C variant was linked to TCR beta V- and J-gene trimming. Immune exposure data for these donors was limited to CMV serostatus.

V lost 4 bases to trimming and J lost 0 bases, with 12 bases between them. Germline V gene data show CDR1 as MNHEY and CDR2 as SVGAGI. The length of the CDR3 is 15 residues. The PCR ran on 60 Vbeta and 13 Jbeta primers. Assay used: immunoSEQ multiplex PCR; TCRdb lists only in-frame clones, some missing. Here the sample spans roughly 110,000 clones, approximately 82% being singletons. Sequencing was performed on PBMCs. The clonotype comes from a man between 40 and 49 years old in good health and CMV-seronegative. This chain uses TRBV6-5 with TRBJ1-2, with no clear D. The CDR3 loop is CASSSSKTTNYGYTF. DNA for the CDR3: TGTGCCAGCAGTTCATCGAAGACAACTAACTATGGCTACACCTTC.